The text below deals with one TCR beta chain. As handled by the study authors: Amplification with reference gene primers provided the estimates of nucleated cell counts. TCRdb's copy holds only in-frame clones and misses some; the assay was immunoSEQ multiplex PCR. The DNA gave D and trimming, while V, J and clone size come from that table. The repertoire has 150,000 or so clones, over 75% of them found once; the top ten carry about 6.6%. This sample is part of a study of blood T cell repertoires in COVID-19. Cohorts were determined from participant-reported clinical history. Germline CDR1 is SGHNT and CDR2 is YYREEE (reference sequence). V dropped 0 bases and J dropped 5 bases, with 12 bases sitting between them. There are 14 residues in the CDR3.

The V and J genes are TRBV5-4 and TRBJ2-7; D is unclear. The sample taken for sequencing was PBMCs or T cells enriched from blood (not recorded which). The clonotype was recovered from a woman between 50 and 59 years old who had recovered from COVID-19. In nucleotides, the CDR3 is TGTGCCAGCAGCTTGGAACTTTTAGCCAACGAGCAGTACTTC. Its translation: CASSLELLANEQYF.